Listed below are T cell receptor beta chains from one sample, sequenced in a study of blood T cells in healthy people across ages. One entry per CDR3 protein, called by TCRdb with MiXCR from the 5' RACE reads. Of some 1,800,000 distinct CDR3 sequences in the sample, 35% to 50% were seen once. Sequencing used blood. The source of these receptors is a human donor in good health. Both conserved end residues are part of each CDR3. D genes are given only for firm matches. Size values are once, few and many counts, or a class for expanded clones, and some rows have none.

>TRBV7-9|NA|NA|TRBJ1-2
TGTGCCAGCAGCTTAGGTTCAGAGACCTATGGCTACACCTTC
CASSLGSETYGYTF
>TRBV28|TRBD1|NA|TRBJ1-1
TGTGCCAGCAGTCCCGGACAGGGGAGGATTGCTTTCTTT
CASSPGQGRIAFF
>TRBV7-9|TRBD2|NA|TRBJ2-1
TGTGCCAGCAGCTTAGGAATATCCGGCGGGGGGGCCGACAATGAGCAGTTCTTC
CASSLGISGGGADNEQFF
>TRBV6-1|NA|NA|TRBJ1-2
TGTGCCGCCCGACAGAACAATAACTATGGCTACACCTTC
CAARQNNNYGYTF
>TRBV20-1|NA|NA|TRBJ2-7
TGCAGTGCTAGATCAAGCGGCGACGAGCAGTACTTC
CSARSSGDEQYF
>TRBV7-9|NA|NA|TRBJ2-1
TGTGCCAGCAGCTTAGTTGGGGACGTCGAGAACAATGAGCAGTTCTTC
CASSLVGDVENNEQFF
>TRBV6-6|TRBD1|NA|TRBJ1-5
TGTGCCAGCAGCTACAGGGGGTCGAGCAATCAGCCCCAGCATTTT
CASSYRGSSNQPQHF
>TRBV12-3/TRBV12-4|TRBD2|many|TRBJ2-1
TGTGCCAGCAGTTTCGATTCTAGCGGGGGGGTGAATGAGCAGTTCTTC
CASSFDSSGGVNEQFF
>TRBV5-1|TRBD1|once|TRBJ2-7
TGCGCCAGCAGCGCCAGTGGACAGGCCTACGAGCAGTACTTC
CASSASGQAYEQYF
>TRBV9|TRBD1|NA|TRBJ2-7
TGTGCCAGCAGCGTAGGAGGACAGGGGTTATACGAGCAGTACTTC
CASSVGGQGLYEQYF
>TRBV11-1|NA|NA|TRBJ2-1
TGTGCCAGCAGCTTAGAGGGATCACGGGCCACTTATGAGCAGTTCTTC
CASSLEGSRATYEQFF
>TRBV7-3|NA|few|TRBJ2-7
TGTGCCAGCAGCGGGGAATCCTCCTACGAGCAGTACTTC
CASSGESSYEQYF
>TRBV29-1|NA|few|TRBJ2-5
TGCAGCGTTGAAGAGGCAGCCCAAGAGACCCAGTACTTC
CSVEEAAQETQYF
>TRBV20-1|TRBD1|NA|TRBJ1-5
TGCAGTGCTAGAGATATGCAGGGGGATCAGCCCCAGCATTTT
CSARDMQGDQPQHF
>TRBV12-3/TRBV12-4|TRBD1|NA|TRBJ1-2
TGTGCCAGCAGTTTCCGGCAGGGGGTTGGCTATGGCTACACCTTC
CASSFRQGVGYGYTF
>TRBV28|TRBD1|NA|TRBJ2-3
TGTGCCAGCGGCTTAGTGACAGGGGGAGCAGATACGCAGTATTTT
CASGLVTGGADTQYF
>TRBV12-3/TRBV12-4|NA|many|TRBJ1-2
TGTGCCAGCAGTCGGGACTTCATCGATAGCTATGGCTACACCTTC
CASSRDFIDSYGYTF
>TRBV29-1|NA|many|TRBJ2-1
TGCAGCGTTAAGCTTAATGAGCAGTTCTTC
CSVKLNEQFF